Below are 30 T cell receptor beta chains sequenced from a single sample in a study of blood T cells in healthy people across ages. For the second PCR, which ran for about 7 to 12 cycles, a sample-barcoded 5' primer and a J-beta primer mix were used. Using its own MiXCR run on the 5' RACE reads, TCRdb lists one record per CDR3 protein. The sample holds about 780,000 distinct CDR3 sequences; roughly 46% are singletons and the top ten take 15% to 20%. The sequenced material came from blood. The source of these receptors is a man at least 80 years old in good health.

The chain has TRBV6-2 or TRBV6-3 and TRBJ1-5; D not certain. The germline V and J ends were trimmed by 6 bases and 2 bases, with 14 bases remaining between them. The V gene's germline CDR1 is MNHEY and CDR2 SVGEGT. This CDR3 contains 15 residues. Written as DNA, the CDR3 is TGTGCCAGCAGCCCCCAGAATCCGGGCAATCAGCCCCAGCATTTT. As protein: CASSPQNPGNQPQHF.

The CDR3 loop is CASRRTVEGNIQYF. CDR3 bases: TGCGCCAGCCGAAGGACAGTTGAAGGGAACATTCAGTACTTC. This chain uses TRBV5-1 with TRBJ2-4; possible D gene TRBD1, 6 bases. V was cut by 7 bases and J by 7 bases, with 18 bases left in between. The CDR3 covers 14 residues. Germline loops: CDR1 SGHRS, CDR2 YFSETQ.

DNA for the CDR3: TGTGCCAGCAGCTCCCAGACTAGCGGGGGGTACAATGAGCAGTTCTTC. The encoded protein is CASSSQTSGGYNEQFF. The rearrangement links TRBV7-8 to TRBJ2-1, with 13 bases lining up with TRBD2. The CDR3 runs to 16 residues. Germline CDR1 reads SGHVS; CDR2 reads FQNEAQ. The V gene end was trimmed by 4 bases and the J gene end by 4 bases; junction bases not matched to a gene: 4.

Notes on this clonotype: This may be a read error, as it is one base from a much larger clone. The V call is TRBV6-5, the J call TRBJ2-1; no firm D call. V gave up 0 bases and J gave up 5 bases, with 5 bases separating them. This CDR3 comprises 13 residues. In germline, CDR1 is MNHEY, CDR2 SVGAGI. The CDR3 bases are TGTGCCAGCAGTTACTCGAGAAACAATGAGCAGTTCTTC. This translates into CASSYSRNNEQFF.

The chain joins TRBV18 to TRBJ2-3, with TRBD2 matching over 7 bases. The germline V gene has CDR1 KGHSH and CDR2 LQKENI. This CDR3 has 19 amino acids. The junction had 19 bases not matched to a gene; V was cut back by 4 bases and J by 3 bases. The CDR3 DNA is TGTGCCAGCTCACGCTTCCGCGTGATGAAGGCGGGAGAAACAGATACGCAGTATTTT. Translating gives CASSRFRVMKAGETDTQYF.

This chain connects TRBV30 to TRBJ1-2; the match to TRBD1 covers 8 bases. CDR1 and CDR2 from the germline V gene are GTSNPN and SVGIG (reference sequence). The V gene end was trimmed by 5 bases and the J gene end by 8 bases; junction bases not matched to a gene: 7. This CDR3 is built from 12 residues. CDR3 protein: CAWGHGTGGYTF. CDR3 DNA sequence: TGTGCCTGGGGCCACGGGACAGGCGGCTACACCTTC.

This clonotype turned up a few times. The CDR3 DNA reads as TGCAGCGCGGGGGGAATCGCTTACGAGCAGTACTTC. Its translation is CSAGGIAYEQYF. V and J are TRBV29-1 and TRBJ2-7, with 7 positions matching TRBD2. Germline V gives CDR1 SQVTM, CDR2 ANQGSEA. Losses at the gene ends were 7 bases for V and 4 bases for J; bases not matched to a gene: 7. The CDR3 spans 12 residues.

The chain links TRBV5-1 to TRBJ1-2; 10 nucleotides match TRBD1. This CDR3 is built from 14 residues. Germline loops: CDR1 SGHRS, CDR2 YFSETQ. J lost 6 bases, V lost 4 bases, and 6 bases had no gene match. The CDR3 reads CASSTAGTGDGYTF. The CDR3 coding sequence is TGCGCCAGCAGCACCGCCGGGACAGGGGATGGCTACACCTTC. Full variable domain (remainder filled in from reference TRBV5-1 and TRBJ1-2): KAGVTQTPRYLIKTRGQQVTLSCSPISGHRSVSWYQQTPGQGLQFLFEYFSETQRNKGNFPGRFSGRQFSNSRSEMNVSTLELGDSALYLCASSTAGTGDGYTFGSGTRLTVV.

CDR3 sequence (DNA): TGTGCCAGCAGTGCCGGGTACAACCACGAGCAGTACTTC. Translation: CASSAGYNHEQYF. The J gene is TRBJ2-7, the V gene TRBV12-3 or TRBV12-4; the D is unclear. CDR3 size: 13 residues. Trimming removed 5 bases from V and 5 bases from J, with 13 bases in between.

The genes are TRBV5-1 and TRBJ1-3; maybe TRBD1 (5 bases). CDR1 and CDR2 (germline): SGHRS, YFSETQ. The CDR3 contains 14 residues. With 7 bases removed from V and 0 bases from J, the gap between germline ends came to 11 bases. The CDR3 region is CASQPDSSGNTIYF. Written as DNA, the CDR3 is TGCGCCAGCCAACCAGACAGCTCTGGAAACACCATATATTTT. Variable domain in full (rest from reference TRBV5-1 and TRBJ1-3): KAGVTQTPRYLIKTRGQQVTLSCSPISGHRSVSWYQQTPGQGLQFLFEYFSETQRNKGNFPGRFSGRQFSNSRSEMNVSTLELGDSALYLCASQPDSSGNTIYFGEGSWLTVV.

The chain carries TRBV10-1 and TRBJ2-5; D remains ambiguous. Trimming stripped 4 bases from V and 3 bases from J, with 9 bases between. The CDR3 is made up of 13 amino acids. Germline V gives CDR1 WNHNN, CDR2 SYGVQD (reference sequence). The DNA for the CDR3 is TGCGCCAGCAGTGGGACCAAAGAAGAGACCCAGTACTTC. This encodes CASSGTKEETQYF.

This clonotype was detected ten times or more. The V and J genes are TRBV28 and TRBJ2-7, with D possibly being TRBD2 (5 bases). This CDR3 is 14 amino acids long. Germline-derived CDR1 and CDR2 are MDHEN and SYDVKM. The V end was cut by 6 bases, the J end by 9 bases, with 21 bases between. CDR3 bases: TGTGCCAGCAGCTTCGCTACTTCTACGGGGATGCAGTACTTC. Encoded protein: CASSFATSTGMQYF.

This clonotype was counted only a few times. J is TRBJ1-1 and V is TRBV15; no clear D gene. The CDR3 sequence is 12 residues long. V was pared by 5 bases and J by 0 bases, with 4 bases between. Germline loops: CDR1 LNHNV, CDR2 YYDKDF (reference sequence). Here the CDR3 reads CATSGMNTEAFF. Written as DNA, the CDR3 is TGTGCCACCAGCGGCATGAACACTGAAGCTTTCTTT.

This clonotype turned up a few times. The J gene is TRBJ2-7, the V gene TRBV5-1; D unresolved. CDR3 length: 14 residues. Per germline, CDR1 SGHRS and CDR2 YFSETQ. V shed 0 bases and J shed 2 bases, with 9 bases lying between them. The DNA for the CDR3 is TGCGCCAGCAGCTTGGTAATAGCTCCCTACGAGCAGTACTTC. Its protein is CASSLVIAPYEQYF.

The CDR3 sequence is CAPGTGYNEQFF. DNA for the CDR3: TGTGCCCCCGGGACAGGGTACAATGAGCAGTTCTTC. The chain is built from TRBV7-3 and TRBJ2-1; 9 positions match TRBD1. Trimming removed 11 bases from V and 4 bases from J; junction bases left unmatched: 3. Germline V lookup: CDR1 SGHTA, CDR2 FQGTGA. The CDR3 has 12 residues.

The chain employs TRBV7-2 and TRBJ2-5, with D unclear. The CDR3 extends over 16 amino acids. V was shortened by 1 base and J by 2 bases, with 14 bases between the two germline ends. Germline V gene lookup returns CDR1 SGHTA and CDR2 FQGNSA. CDR3 sequence (DNA): TGTGCCAGCAGCTTAGGGTCCGTCTTAAATCAAGAGACCCAGTACTTC. This gives the protein CASSLGSVLNQETQYF.

The chain is built from TRBV6-5 and TRBJ2-1, with D possibly matching TRBD1 (6 bases). The CDR3 runs 15 residues. Germline lookup yields CDR1 MNHEY and CDR2 SVGAGI. V dropped 7 bases and J dropped 5 bases, with 18 bases sitting between them. CDR3 in amino acids: CASKPNGQRHNEQFF. DNA of the CDR3: TGTGCCAGCAAACCAAACGGACAGCGACACAATGAGCAGTTCTTC.

This chain joins TRBV12-3 or TRBV12-4 and TRBJ1-4; 8 positions match TRBD1. This CDR3 comprises 15 residues. V lost 5 bases and J lost 6; bases outside the gene matches: 8. CDR3 sequence: CASSPSPGGDEKLFF. For the CDR3, the DNA is TGTGCCAGCAGTCCCTCACCAGGGGGCGATGAAAAACTGTTTTTT.

This clonotype has just a few counts. The rearrangement uses TRBV18 and TRBJ2-1, with D perhaps given as TRBD1 or TRBD2 (5 bases each). Trimming took 5 bases from V and 9 from J, leaving 11 bases between them. CDR1 is KGHSH, CDR2 LQKENI, per germline. The CDR3 is made up of 12 amino acids. CDR3 in amino acids: CASSAAGTEQFF. The CDR3 DNA follows: TGTGCCAGCTCAGCCGCCGGGACTGAGCAGTTCTTC.

The chain has TRBV7-9 and TRBJ2-1; TRBD1 agrees at 8 bases. Germline V lookup: CDR1 SEHNR, CDR2 FQNEAQ (reference sequence). Trimming removed 4 bases from V and 5 bases from J; junction bases left unmatched: 4. The CDR3 runs 14 residues. The CDR3 here is CASSSGQGHNEQFF. DNA for the CDR3: TGTGCCAGCAGCTCTGGACAGGGACACAATGAGCAGTTCTTC. Together with reference TRBV7-9 and TRBJ2-1, the CDR3 gives the full variable domain: DTGVSQNPRHKITKRGQNVTFRCDPISEHNRLYWYRQTLGQGPEFLTYFQNEAQLEKSRLLSDRFSAERPKGSFSTLEIQRTEQGDSAMYLCASSSGQGHNEQFFGPGTRLTVL.

This clonotype appeared a few times. The chain combines TRBV28 with TRBJ2-7; 8 nucleotides align to TRBD2. CDR3 length equals 14 residues. Germline V CDR1 and CDR2: MDHEN, SYDVKM. J lost 4 bases, V lost 7 bases, and 9 bases had no gene match. The CDR3 is CASTVAGGLYEQYF. The CDR3 DNA reads as TGTGCCAGCACTGTTGCGGGAGGATTGTACGAGCAGTACTTC.

The J gene is TRBJ2-1, the V gene TRBV12-3 or TRBV12-4; possible D gene TRBD1, 6 bases. This CDR3 spans 15 amino acids. V lost 6 bases to trimming and J lost 0 bases, with 12 bases between them. The CDR3: CASRQQGNSYNEQFF. The DNA for the CDR3 is TGTGCCAGCAGGCAACAGGGTAACTCCTACAATGAGCAGTTCTTC.

This clonotype has only a few counts. The gene calls are TRBV5-1 and TRBJ2-1; unclear D gene. The better agreement between TRBJ2-7 and the DNA end casts doubt on the J call. The CDR3 runs to 15 residues. From germline, CDR1 is SGHRS and CDR2 YFSETQ. The CDR3 sequence is CASNIGLFEDNEQYF. DNA of the CDR3: TGCGCCAGCAACATTGGGCTATTTGAAGACAATGAGCAGTACTTC.

The chain is built from TRBV5-6 and TRBJ2-4; D tentatively fits TRBD1 or TRBD2 (5 bases each). The germline CDR1 and CDR2 sequences are SGHDT and YYEEEE. The CDR3 has 17 residues. The ends were cut back, 5 bases at V and 0 bases at J, with 18 bases in the middle. As DNA, the CDR3 is TGTGCCAGCAGGGCGTGGGGGAGTTTTATAGCCAAAAACATTCAGTACTTC. Protein product: CASRAWGSFIAKNIQYF. The whole variable domain, remainder taken from reference TRBV5-6 and TRBJ2-4, is DAGVTQSPTHLIKTRGQQVTLRCSPKSGHDTVSWYQQALGQGPQFIFQYYEEEERQRGNFPDRFSGHQFPNYSSELNVNALLLGDSALYLCASRAWGSFIAKNIQYFGAGTRLSVL.

The chain links TRBV7-2 to TRBJ2-1; TRBD1 agrees at 10 bases. With 5 bases clipped from V and 7 bases from J, the junction kept 17 bases outside the gene matches. CDR1 SGHTA and CDR2 FQGNSA come from the germline V gene. This CDR3 spans 18 amino acids. The DNA for the CDR3 is TGTGCCAGCAGCGACAGGGGGCCTCGGGAGGTAGTAAGGAATGAGCAGTTCTTC. Protein: CASSDRGPREVVRNEQFF.

CDR3 amino acids: CAWDTGNTQYF. The CDR3 DNA reads as TGTGCCTGGGACACGGGCAATACGCAGTATTTT. V is TRBV30 and J is TRBJ2-3; D remains unclear. There are 11 residues in the CDR3. Germline CDR1 and CDR2: GTSNPN and SVGIG (reference sequence). The V end was cut by 5 bases, the J end by 7 bases, with 10 bases between.

This chain connects TRBV20-1 to TRBJ2-1, with 12 bases aligning to TRBD2. V dropped 4 bases and J dropped 7; count of bases not matched to a gene: 14. This CDR3 is built from 17 residues. Germline V CDR1 and CDR2: DFQATT, SNEGSKA (reference sequence). This CDR3 is CSAIYTFRLAGVNEQFF. The CDR3 DNA follows: TGCAGTGCTATCTACACTTTCCGACTAGCGGGAGTAAATGAGCAGTTCTTC.

The chain links TRBV9 to TRBJ1-5; a weak D match, TRBD1 (5 bases). CDR1 and CDR2 (germline): SGDLS, YYNGEE. This CDR3 is built from 16 residues. Deletions cut 0 bases from V and 7 bases from J, with 17 bases between. Here the CDR3 DNA reads TGTGCCAGCAGCGTAGCACCGGACAACCCCAAGCAGCCCCAGCATTTT. Amino acids: CASSVAPDNPKQPQHF.

The rearrangement uses TRBV7-9 and TRBJ2-1; TRBD2 matches 7 bases. The ends lost 6 bases at V and 0 bases at J; junction bases unmatched: 8. This CDR3 spans 16 amino acids. CDR1 and CDR2 from the germline V gene are SEHNR and FQNEAQ (reference sequence). The CDR3 sequence is CASSSASGSSYNEQFF. The CDR3 DNA reads TGTGCCAGCAGTTCTGCTAGCGGCAGCTCCTACAATGAGCAGTTCTTC.

This clonotype has more than one count but fewer than ten. The gene calls are TRBV4-2 and TRBJ2-5; 7 bases map to TRBD2. The assigned J gene may be wrong: the sequence end matches TRBJ2-7 better. Germline V lookup: CDR1 LGHNA, CDR2 YNFKEQ. The CDR3 length is 16 residues. DNA of the CDR3: TGTGCCAGCAGCCAAGGATCGGCGGGGAGGGCCAACGAGCAGTACTTC. It codes for CASSQGSAGRANEQYF.